A single sample is the source of the 12 T cell receptor beta chains below, sequenced in a study of cytomegalovirus exposure and HLA in healthy donors. Using immunoSEQ multiplex PCR, the repertoire was profiled, and TCRdb retains in-frame clones only, with some absent. This sample has about 160,000 clones; about 96% occur once, and the top ten carry roughly 1%. Sequenced: PBMCs. These receptors were taken from a woman aged 18-35 years in good health and CMV-seronegative.

This rearrangement joins TRBV4-3 to TRBJ1-2; 8 bases are a match to TRBD1. J was trimmed by 8 bases and V by 3 bases; bases with no gene match: 8. The V gene's germline CDR1 is LGHNA and CDR2 YSLEER. This CDR3 comprises 14 residues. The CDR3 loop reads CASSQLGQVDGYTF. Written as DNA, the CDR3 is TGCGCCAGCAGCCAGCTGGGACAGGTCGACGGCTACACCTTC.

CDR3: CASSIRTSGGGEQFF. The CDR3 nucleotides are TGTGCCAGTAGTATACGGACTAGCGGGGGGGGTGAGCAGTTCTTC. The chain combines TRBV19 with TRBJ2-1; 15 bases are a match to TRBD2. Germline CDR1 LNHDA, CDR2 SQIVND (reference sequence). The length of the CDR3 is 15 residues. Unmatched junction bases numbered 2, after V lost 2 bases and J lost 9 bases.

This chain uses TRBV5-1 with TRBJ2-3; 8 bases agree with TRBD1. CDR1 is SGHRS and CDR2 is YFSETQ in the germline V gene. CDR3 length: 16 amino acids. V lost 2 bases, J lost 4 bases, and 9 bases stayed unmatched. Here the CDR3 reads CASSFRGHVSPDTQYF. The DNA for the CDR3 is TGCGCCAGCAGCTTCAGGGGGCATGTTAGTCCAGATACGCAGTATTTT.

The J gene is TRBJ1-1, the V gene TRBV6-5, with D possibly TRBD1 on 5 matching bases. Germline V gives CDR1 MNHEY, CDR2 SVGAGI. The CDR3 contains 15 residues. With 9 bases removed from V and 1 base from J, the gap between germline ends came to 18 bases. CDR3 sequence reads: CASSGEGATNTEAFF. CDR3 coding DNA: TGTGCCAGTTCGGGAGAAGGGGCGACGAACACTGAAGCTTTCTTT.

This chain uses TRBV4-3 with TRBJ2-2, with TRBD2 as a possible D gene (6 bases). The ends were cut back, 4 bases at V and 6 bases at J, with 9 bases in the middle. This CDR3 region has 13 residues. Germline CDR1 LGHNA, CDR2 YSLEER. CDR3 bases: TGCGCCAGCAGCCTCTGGGGGGCCGGGGAGCTGTTTTTT. Amino acids: CASSLWGAGELFF.

The J gene is TRBJ1-4, the V gene TRBV19, with TRBD1 matching 10 bases. The trim removed 8 bases at V and 0 bases at J, leaving 12 bases unmatched. The CDR3 is 18 amino acids. From germline, CDR1 is LNHDA and CDR2 SQIVND (reference sequence). The CDR3 DNA is TGTGCCAGTGGGACAGGGGACGATTCATTTCCAACTAATGAAAAACTGTTTTTT. Its protein is CASGTGDDSFPTNEKLFF.

The chain employs TRBV6-4 and TRBJ1-2; TRBD1 aligns across 9 bases. Germline values: CDR1 MRHNA, CDR2 SNTAGT. The CDR3 sequence is 13 residues long. V was pared by 11 bases and J by 8 bases, with 12 bases of the junction left unmatched. The CDR3 protein is CAARQGVIGGYTF. CDR3 coding DNA: TGTGCCGCCAGACAGGGGGTGATTGGAGGCTACACCTTC.

V is TRBV4-1 and J is TRBJ2-2, with D possibly TRBD2 on 6 matching bases. From germline, CDR1 is MGHRA and CDR2 YSYEKL. V lost 6 bases and J 4 bases, leaving 18 bases between the germline ends. The CDR3 loop spans 16 amino acids. This CDR3 reads CASRVGGSLGTGELFF. DNA for the CDR3: TGCGCCAGCAGAGTGGGGGGTTCACTTGGCACCGGGGAGCTGTTTTTT.

The chain uses TRBV9 and TRBJ2-2, with 9 bases identical to TRBD1. This CDR3 contains 17 residues. In germline, CDR1 is SGDLS, CDR2 YYNGEE. The V gene end was trimmed by 5 bases and the J gene end by 3 bases; junction bases not matched to a gene: 11. The CDR3 DNA reads TGTGCCAGCAGTCGGGGGCCGACAGGGGGAGACACCGGGGAGCTGTTTTTT. It is translated as CASSRGPTGGDTGELFF.

In DNA form, the CDR3 reads TGTGCCAGCAGCTTAATGCCACAGGGGAAGAAGGGCACTGAAGCTTTCTTT. Its translation is CASSLMPQGKKGTEAFF. The chain combines TRBV7-3 with TRBJ1-1, with 7 bases fitting TRBD1. V lost 1 base, J lost 4 bases, and 12 bases stayed unmatched. Germline CDR1 is SGHTA and CDR2 is FQGTGA. CDR3 length: 17 amino acids. The full variable domain, in which reference TRBV7-3 and TRBJ1-1 provide the parts outside the CDR3, is GAGVSQTPSNKVTEKGKYVELRCDPISGHTALYWYRQSLGQGPEFLIYFQGTGAADDSGLPNDRFFAVRPEGSVSTLKIQRTERGDSAVYLCASSLMPQGKKGTEAFFGQGTRLTVV.

The chain carries TRBV9 and TRBJ2-2; TRBD1 matches 9 bases. The CDR3 contains 15 residues. The J segment lost 3 bases and the V segment lost 4 bases, leaving 4 bases of the junction unmatched. CDR1 and CDR2 from the germline V gene are SGDLS and YYNGEE. The CDR3 sequence is CASSITGGHTGELFF. DNA of the CDR3: TGTGCCAGCAGCATTACAGGGGGCCACACCGGGGAGCTGTTTTTT.

V gene TRBV5-4 combines with J gene TRBJ1-4, with 9 bases lining up with TRBD1. There are 15 residues in the CDR3. Germline V CDR1 and CDR2: SGHNT, YYREEE (reference sequence). V was pared by 4 bases and J by 0 bases, with 1 base of the junction left unmatched. This CDR3 reads CASSTGGSTNEKLFF. For the CDR3, the DNA is TGTGCCAGCAGCACAGGGGGCTCAACTAATGAAAAACTGTTTTTT.